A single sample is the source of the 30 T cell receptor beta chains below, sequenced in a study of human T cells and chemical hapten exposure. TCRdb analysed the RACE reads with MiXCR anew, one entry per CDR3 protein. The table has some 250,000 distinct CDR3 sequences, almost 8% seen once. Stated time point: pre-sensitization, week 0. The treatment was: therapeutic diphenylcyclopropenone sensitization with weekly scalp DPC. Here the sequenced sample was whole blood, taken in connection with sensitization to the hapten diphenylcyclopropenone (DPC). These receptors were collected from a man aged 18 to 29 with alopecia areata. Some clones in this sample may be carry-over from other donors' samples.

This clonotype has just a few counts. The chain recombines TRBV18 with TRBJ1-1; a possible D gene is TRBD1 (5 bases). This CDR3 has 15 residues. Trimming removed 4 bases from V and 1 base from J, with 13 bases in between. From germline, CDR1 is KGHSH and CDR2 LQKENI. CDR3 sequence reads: CASSRGVSWNTEAFF. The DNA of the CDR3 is TGTGCCAGCTCACGGGGGGTATCGTGGAACACTGAAGCTTTCTTT.

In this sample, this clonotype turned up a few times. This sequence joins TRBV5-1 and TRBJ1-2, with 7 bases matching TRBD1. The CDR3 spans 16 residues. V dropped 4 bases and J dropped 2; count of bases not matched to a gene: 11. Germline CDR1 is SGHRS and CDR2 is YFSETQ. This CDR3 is CASSLGGQLLNYGYTF. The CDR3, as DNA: TGCGCCAGCAGCCTTGGGGGACAGCTTTTAAACTATGGCTACACCTTC.

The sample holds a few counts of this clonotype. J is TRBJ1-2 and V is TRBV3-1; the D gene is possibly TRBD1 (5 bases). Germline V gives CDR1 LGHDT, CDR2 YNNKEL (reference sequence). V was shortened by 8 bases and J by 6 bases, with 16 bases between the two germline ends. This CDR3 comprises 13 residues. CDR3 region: CASWDLLTDGYTF. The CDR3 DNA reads TGTGCCAGCTGGGACCTTTTGACGGATGGCTACACCTTC.

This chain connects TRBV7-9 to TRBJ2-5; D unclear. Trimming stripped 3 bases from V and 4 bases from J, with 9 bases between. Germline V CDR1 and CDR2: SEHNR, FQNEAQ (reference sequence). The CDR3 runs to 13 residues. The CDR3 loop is CASSLDLRETQYF. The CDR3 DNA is TGTGCCAGCAGCTTGGATTTACGAGAGACCCAGTACTTC.

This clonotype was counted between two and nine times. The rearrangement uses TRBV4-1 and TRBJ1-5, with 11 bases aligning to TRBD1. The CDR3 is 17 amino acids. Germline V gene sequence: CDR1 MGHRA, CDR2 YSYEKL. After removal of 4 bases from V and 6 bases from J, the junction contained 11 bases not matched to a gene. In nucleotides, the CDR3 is TGCGCCAGCAGCCGTAATCCTGGGACAGGGGGTAGTCAGCCCCAGCATTTT. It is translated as CASSRNPGTGGSQPQHF.

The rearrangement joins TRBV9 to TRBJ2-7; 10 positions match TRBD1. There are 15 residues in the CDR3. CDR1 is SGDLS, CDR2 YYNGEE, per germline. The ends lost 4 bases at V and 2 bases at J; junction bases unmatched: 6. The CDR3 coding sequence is TGTGCCAGCAGCTCGACCGGGACAGGGGCCTACGAGCAGTACGTC. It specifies CASSSTGTGAYEQYV.

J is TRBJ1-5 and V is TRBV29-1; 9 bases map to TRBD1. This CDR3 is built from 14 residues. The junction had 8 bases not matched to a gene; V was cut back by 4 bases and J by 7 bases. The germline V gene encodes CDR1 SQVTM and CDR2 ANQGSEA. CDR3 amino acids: CSVGTRDREQPQHF. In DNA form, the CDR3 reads TGCAGCGTTGGTACCCGGGACAGGGAACAGCCCCAGCATTTT.

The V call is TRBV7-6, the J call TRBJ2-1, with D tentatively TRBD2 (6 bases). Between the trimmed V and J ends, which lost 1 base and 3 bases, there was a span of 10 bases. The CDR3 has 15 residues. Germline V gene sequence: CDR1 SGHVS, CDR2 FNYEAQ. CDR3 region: CASSLGLALYNEQFF. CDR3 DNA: TGTGCCAGCAGCTTAGGGCTAGCGCTCTACAATGAGCAGTTCTTC.

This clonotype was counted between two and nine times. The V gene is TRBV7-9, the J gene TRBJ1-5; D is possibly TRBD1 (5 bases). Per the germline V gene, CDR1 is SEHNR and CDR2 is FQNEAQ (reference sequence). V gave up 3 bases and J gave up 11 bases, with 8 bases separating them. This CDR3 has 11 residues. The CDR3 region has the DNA TGTGCCAGCAGCTTGGGAGGGGCCCAGCATTTT. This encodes CASSLGGAQHF. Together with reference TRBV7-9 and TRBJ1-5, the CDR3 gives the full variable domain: DTGVSQNPRHKITKRGQNVTFRCDPISEHNRLYWYRQTLGQGPEFLTYFQNEAQLEKSRLLSDRFSAERPKGSFSTLEIQRTEQGDSAMYLCASSLGGAQHFGDGTRLSIL.

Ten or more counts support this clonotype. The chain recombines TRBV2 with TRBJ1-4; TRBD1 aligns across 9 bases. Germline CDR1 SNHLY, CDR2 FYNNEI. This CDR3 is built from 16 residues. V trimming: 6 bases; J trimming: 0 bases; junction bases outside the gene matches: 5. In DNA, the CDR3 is TGTGCCAGCAGCAACAGGGGGCTGGCAACTAATGAAAAACTGTTTTTT. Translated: CASSNRGLATNEKLFF.

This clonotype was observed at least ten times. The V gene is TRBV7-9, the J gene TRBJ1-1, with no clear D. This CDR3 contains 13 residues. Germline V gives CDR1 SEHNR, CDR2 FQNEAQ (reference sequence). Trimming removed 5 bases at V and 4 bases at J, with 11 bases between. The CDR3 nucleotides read TGTGCCAGCAGCCCCTCGAAGGCCACTGAAGCTTTCTTT. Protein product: CASSPSKATEAFF.

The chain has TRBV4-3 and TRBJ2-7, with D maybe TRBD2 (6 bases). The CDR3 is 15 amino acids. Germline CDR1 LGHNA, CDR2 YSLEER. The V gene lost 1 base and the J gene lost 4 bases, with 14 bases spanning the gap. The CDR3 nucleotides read TGCGCCAGCAGCCAAGGGAGGGTCGGGATATACGAGCAGTACTTC. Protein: CASSQGRVGIYEQYF.

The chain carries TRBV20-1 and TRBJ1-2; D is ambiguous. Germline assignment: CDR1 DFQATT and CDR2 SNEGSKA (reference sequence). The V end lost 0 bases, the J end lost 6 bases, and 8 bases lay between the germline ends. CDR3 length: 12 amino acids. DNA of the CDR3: TGCAGTGCTAGAGATCTTGTCGATGGCTACACCTTC. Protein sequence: CSARDLVDGYTF.

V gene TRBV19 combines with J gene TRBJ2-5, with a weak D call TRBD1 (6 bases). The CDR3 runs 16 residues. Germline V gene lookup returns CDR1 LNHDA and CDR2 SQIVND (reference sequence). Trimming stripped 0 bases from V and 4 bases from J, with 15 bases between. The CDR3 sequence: CASSIDQGTGRETQYF. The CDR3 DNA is TGTGCCAGTAGTATAGATCAGGGAACAGGGAGAGAGACCCAGTACTTC.

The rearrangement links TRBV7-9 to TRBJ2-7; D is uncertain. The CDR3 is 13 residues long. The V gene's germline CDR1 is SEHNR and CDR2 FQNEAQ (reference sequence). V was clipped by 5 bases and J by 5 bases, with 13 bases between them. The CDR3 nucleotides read TGTGCCAGCAGCCGAGGCCAGATTGACGAGCAGTACGTC. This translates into CASSRGQIDEQYV.

CDR3 bases: TGCAGTGCTAGACAGAAGAGCTCCTACGAGCAGTACGTC. Translated: CSARQKSSYEQYV. The V gene is TRBV20-1, the J gene TRBJ2-7, with no clear D. The CDR3 totals 13 residues. Trimming left V 2 bases short and J 0 bases short, with 8 bases between. Germline loops: CDR1 DFQATT, CDR2 SNEGSKA (reference sequence).

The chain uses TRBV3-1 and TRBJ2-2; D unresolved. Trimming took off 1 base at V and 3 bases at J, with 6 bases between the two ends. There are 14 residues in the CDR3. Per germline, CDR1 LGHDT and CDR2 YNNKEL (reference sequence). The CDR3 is CASSQVADTGELFF. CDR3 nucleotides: TGTGCCAGCAGCCAAGTTGCCGACACCGGGGAGCTGTTTTTT.

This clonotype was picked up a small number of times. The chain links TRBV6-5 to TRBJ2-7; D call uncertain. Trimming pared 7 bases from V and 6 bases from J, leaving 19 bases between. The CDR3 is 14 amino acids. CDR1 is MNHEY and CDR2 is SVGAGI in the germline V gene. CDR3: CASTLLRVLVEQYF. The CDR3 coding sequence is TGTGCCAGCACCCTACTTCGTGTGTTGGTCGAGCAGTACTTC.

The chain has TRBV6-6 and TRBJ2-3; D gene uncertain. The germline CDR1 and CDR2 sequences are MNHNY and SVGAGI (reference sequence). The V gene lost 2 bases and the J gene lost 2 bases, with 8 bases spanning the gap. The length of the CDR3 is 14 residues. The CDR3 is CASSYTISTDTQYF. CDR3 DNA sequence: TGTGCCAGCAGTTACACGATCTCCACAGATACGCAGTATTTT.

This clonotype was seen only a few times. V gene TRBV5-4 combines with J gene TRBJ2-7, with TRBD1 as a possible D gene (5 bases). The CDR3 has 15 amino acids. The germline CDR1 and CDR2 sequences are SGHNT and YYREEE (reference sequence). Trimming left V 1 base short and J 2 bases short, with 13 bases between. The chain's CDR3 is CASSLFDRSTYEQYF. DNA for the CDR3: TGTGCCAGCAGCTTGTTCGACAGATCTACCTACGAGCAGTACTTC.

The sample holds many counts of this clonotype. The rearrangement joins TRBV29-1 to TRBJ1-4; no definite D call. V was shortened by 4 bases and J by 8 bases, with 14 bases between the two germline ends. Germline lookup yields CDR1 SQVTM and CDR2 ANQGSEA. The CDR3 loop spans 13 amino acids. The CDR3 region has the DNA TGCAGCGTTGGCCTCCTGAGCGAGGAAAAACTGTTTTTT. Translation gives CSVGLLSEEKLFF.

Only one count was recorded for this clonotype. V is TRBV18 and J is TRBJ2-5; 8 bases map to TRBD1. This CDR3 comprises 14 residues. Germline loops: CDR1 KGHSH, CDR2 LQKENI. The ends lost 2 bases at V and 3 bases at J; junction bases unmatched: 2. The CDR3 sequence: CASSPTGGKETQYF. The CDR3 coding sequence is TGTGCCAGCTCACCAACAGGGGGAAAAGAGACCCAGTACTTC.

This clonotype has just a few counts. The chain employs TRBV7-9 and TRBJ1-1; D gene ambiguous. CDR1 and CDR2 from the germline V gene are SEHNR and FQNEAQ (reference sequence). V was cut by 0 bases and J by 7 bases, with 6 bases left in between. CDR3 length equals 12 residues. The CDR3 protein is CASSLAAGEAFF. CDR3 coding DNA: TGTGCCAGCAGCTTAGCCGCAGGTGAAGCTTTCTTT.

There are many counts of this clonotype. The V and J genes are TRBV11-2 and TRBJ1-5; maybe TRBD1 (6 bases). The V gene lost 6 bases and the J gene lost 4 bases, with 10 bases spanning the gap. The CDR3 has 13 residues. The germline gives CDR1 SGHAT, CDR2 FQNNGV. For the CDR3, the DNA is TGTGCCAGCAGTAGAACAGGGAATCAGCCCCAGCATTTT. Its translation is CASSRTGNQPQHF.

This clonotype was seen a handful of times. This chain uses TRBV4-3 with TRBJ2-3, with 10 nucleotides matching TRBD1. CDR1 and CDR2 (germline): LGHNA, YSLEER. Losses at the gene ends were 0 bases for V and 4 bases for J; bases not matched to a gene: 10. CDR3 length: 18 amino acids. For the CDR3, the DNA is TGCGCCAGCAGCCAAGATTTGGTAGGGACAGGGGTTTCAGATACGCAGTATTTT. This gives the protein CASSQDLVGTGVSDTQYF.

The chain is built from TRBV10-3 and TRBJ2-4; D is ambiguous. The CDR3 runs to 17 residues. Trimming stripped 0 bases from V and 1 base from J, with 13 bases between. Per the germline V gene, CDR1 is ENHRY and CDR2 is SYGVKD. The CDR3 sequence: CAISESRADGAKNIQYF. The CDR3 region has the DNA TGTGCCATCAGTGAGTCCCGTGCAGACGGGGCCAAAAACATTCAGTACTTC.

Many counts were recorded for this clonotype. Written as DNA, the CDR3 is TGTGCCAGCAGCCACACCTGGGGTAATCAGCCCCAGCATTTT. Its protein product is CASSHTWGNQPQHF. The chain recombines TRBV28 with TRBJ1-5; D ambiguous. Trimming took off 6 bases at V and 4 bases at J, with 13 bases between the two ends. Per the germline V gene, CDR1 is MDHEN and CDR2 is SYDVKM. CDR3 length: 14 amino acids.

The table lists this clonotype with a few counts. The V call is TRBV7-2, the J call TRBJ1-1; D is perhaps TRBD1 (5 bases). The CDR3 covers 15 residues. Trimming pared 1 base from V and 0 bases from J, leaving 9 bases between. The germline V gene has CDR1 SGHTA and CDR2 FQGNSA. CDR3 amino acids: CASSLGGVLNTEAFF. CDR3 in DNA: TGTGCCAGCAGCTTAGGAGGGGTTCTGAACACTGAAGCTTTCTTT.

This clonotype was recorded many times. The CDR3 nucleotides read TGTGCCAGCAGCCCCATACCAAGTAATGAAAAACTGTTTTTT. As protein: CASSPIPSNEKLFF. V usage is TRBV11-2 and J usage is TRBJ1-4; D is unresolved. Germline-derived CDR1 and CDR2 are SGHAT and FQNNGV. With 5 bases removed from V and 4 bases from J, the gap between germline ends came to 11 bases. The CDR3 consists of 14 residues.

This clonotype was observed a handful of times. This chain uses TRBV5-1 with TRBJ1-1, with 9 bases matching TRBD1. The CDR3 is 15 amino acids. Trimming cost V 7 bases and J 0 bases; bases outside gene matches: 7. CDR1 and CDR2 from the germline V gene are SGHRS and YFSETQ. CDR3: CASQQGAQMNTEAFF. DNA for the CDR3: TGCGCCAGCCAACAGGGGGCCCAGATGAACACTGAAGCTTTCTTT.